These T cell receptor beta chains were read from a single sample in a study of Ad26.COV2.S vaccination and SARS-CoV-2 variants. TCRdb keeps only in-frame clones here, not all; method: immunoSEQ multiplex PCR. The sample holds 350,000 to 450,000 clones, around 86% seen once. The sequences come from peripheral blood, collected in a trial of Ad26.COV2.S vaccine versus placebo. The origin of the receptors is a person aged 18-60 years who received the Ad26.COV2.S COVID-19 vaccine or a placebo. CDR3s include the opening cysteine and the closing phenylalanine or tryptophan. A D gene is named only where the DNA matches it firmly. Clone size is stated in some rows and not others, as once, few, many or a class when expanded.

TRBJ1-3	16	TRBD1	-	TRBV7-3	TGTGCCAGCAGCTCGGGACAGGGGGCGTTGGGAAACACCATATATTTT	CASSSGQGALGNTIYF
TRBJ1-5	14	-	-	TRBV18	TGTGCCAGCTCACCAGGGGGAAGCAATCAGCCCCAGCATTTT	CASSPGGSNQPQHF
TRBJ2-7	11	-	-	TRBV6-5	TGTGCCAGCAGTTCCATCTACGAGCAGTACTTC	CASSSIYEQYF
TRBJ1-1	10	-	-	TRBV19	TGTGCCAGTCACCACACTGAAGCTTTCTTT	CASHHTEAFF
TRBJ1-2	10	-	-	TRBV5-1	TGCGCCAGCCTCTCTTATGGCTACACCTTC	CASLSYGYTF
TRBJ2-2	15	-	-	TRBV11-2	TGTGCCAGCAGCCCCCGTTCCGGACAGACCGGGGAGCTGTTTTTT	CASSPRSGQTGELFF
TRBJ1-6	15	TRBD1	few	TRBV9	TGTGCCAGCAGCGTAGAGGGGGCCGGTAATTCACCCCTCCACTTT	CASSVEGAGNSPLHF
TRBJ1-2	15	-	-	TRBV5-4	TGTGCCAGCAGCCTCGGGGGGGCCTTGTTTGATGGCTACACCTTC	CASSLGGALFDGYTF
TRBJ1-3	19	-	few	TRBV24-1	TGTGCCACCAGTGATTTGACAGTAGAAAGAAGGGCTTGTGGAAACACCATATATTTT	CATSDLTVERRACGNTIYF
TRBJ2-1	13	TRBD2	-	TRBV30	TGTGCCTGGACTAGCGGGGGGAACAATGAGCAGTTCTTC	CAWTSGGNNEQFF
TRBJ1-5	17	TRBD1	-	TRBV27	TGTGCCAGCAGTACATGGACAGGGGGTAAGCGCAATCAGCCCCAGCATTTT	CASSTWTGGKRNQPQHF
TRBJ1-1	14	-	-	TRBV9	TGTGCCAGCACCATGGGGCAGGGGAACACTGAAGCTTTCTTT	CASTMGQGNTEAFF
TRBJ1-3	16	-	-	TRBV7-6	TGTGCCAGCAGCTCGGGCAGCTTATACTCTGGAAACACCATATATTTT	CASSSGSLYSGNTIYF
TRBJ2-7	14	-	few	TRBV7-2	TGTGCCACCGCTATGGTGGGACGCTCCTACGAGCAGTACTTC	CATAMVGRSYEQYF
TRBJ2-7	14	-	-	TRBV28	TGTGCCAGCAGTTTATCGGCAGGAACCTACGAGCAGTACTTC	CASSLSAGTYEQYF
TRBJ1-1	12	-	-	TRBV27	TGTGCCAGCAGTTTATATGGCTCGGATGCTTTCTTT	CASSLYGSDAFF
TRBJ1-5	15	-	few	TRBV19	TGTGCCAGTAGTATAGGGGTGTCGGGTAGACAGCCCCAGCATTTT	CASSIGVSGRQPQHF
TRBJ1-5	18	-	-	TRBV2	TGTGCCAGCAGTGGAATAGGGGGGGGGCTCATTAGAAATCAGCCCCAGCATTTT	CASSGIGGGLIRNQPQHF
TRBJ1-2	14	-	-	TRBV27	TGTGCCAGCAGTCCCCACAATTTTAACTATGGCTACACCTTC	CASSPHNFNYGYTF
TRBJ2-2	18	TRBD1	few	TRBV24-1	TGTGCCACCAGTGCCTCGTCCTGGGACAGGCTGAACACCGGGGAGCTGTTTTTT	CATSASSWDRLNTGELFF
TRBJ2-1	15	TRBD2	-	TRBV5-1	TGCGCCAGCAGCATTAGCGGGGGGGCTTCCCATGAGCAGTTCTTC	CASSISGGASHEQFF
TRBJ2-7	15	TRBD1	-	TRBV7-2	TGTGCCAGCAGCTTAGGCCGGGACAGAGCCTACGAGCAGTACTTC	CASSLGRDRAYEQYF
TRBJ1-5	14	-	-	TRBV19	TGTGCCAGTAGTATAATAGGGGCCAATCAGCCCCAGCATTTT	CASSIIGANQPQHF
TRBJ2-2	12	-	-	TRBV7-9	TGTGCCAGCAGCTTACAACCGGGGGAGCTGTTTTTT	CASSLQPGELFF
TRBJ1-2	11	-	-	TRBV27	TGTGCCAGCACGGACGACTATGGCTACACCTTC	CASTDDYGYTF
TRBJ1-1	14	TRBD1	-	TRBV7-9	TGTGCCAGCAGCTTAGGACAGGGATTGGGTGAAGCTTTCTTT	CASSLGQGLGEAFF
TRBJ1-1	14	-	-	TRBV5-4	TGTGCCAGCAGCTTTGGGGCCTCGAACACTGAAGCTTTCTTT	CASSFGASNTEAFF
TRBJ2-7	14	TRBD2	-	TRBV29-1	TGCAGCGTTGAGTGGAGCGGGGGTGCCTACGAGCAGTACTTC	CSVEWSGGAYEQYF
TRBJ1-4	16	-	-	TRBV7-9	TGTGCCAGCAGCTCTAGAGACTTTGCAACTAATGAAAAACTGTTTTTT	CASSSRDFATNEKLFF
TRBJ2-1	17	TRBD1	-	TRBV10-3	TGTGCCATCAGCCAGACCCCGGGACAGGGGGCTTACAATGAGCAGTTCTTC	CAISQTPGQGAYNEQFF
TRBJ1-2	14	TRBD1	once	TRBV27	TGTGCCAGCAGACGACAGGGTTCTAACTATGGCTACACCTTC	CASRRQGSNYGYTF
TRBJ2-7	14	-	-	TRBV10-3	TGTGCCATCAGACCCGGAAGATCCGAGGGCGAGCAGTACTTC	CAIRPGRSEGEQYF
TRBJ1-1	15	-	-	TRBV4-1	TGCGCCAGCAGCCACACTCCTACAGGGAACACTGAAGCTTTCTTT	CASSHTPTGNTEAFF
TRBJ2-7	15	-	-	TRBV10-3	TGTGCCATCAGTGAACGGCAGGGGAACACCTACGAGCAGTACTTC	CAISERQGNTYEQYF
TRBJ2-5	14	-	-	TRBV15	TGTGCCACCAGCAGAGAAAGTTTTTTGGGGACCCAGTACTTC	CATSRESFLGTQYF
TRBJ2-1	16	TRBD2	once	TRBV4-2	TGTGCCAGCAGCCAAGATCTGTCAGCGGGGGACAATGAGCAGTTCTTC	CASSQDLSAGDNEQFF
TRBJ2-1	16	TRBD2	-	TRBV4-1	TGCGCCAGCAGCTCTAATCCTAGCGGGGGCCTTGGGGAGCAGTTCTTC	CASSSNPSGGLGEQFF
TRBJ2-7	14	-	-	TRBV10-1	TGCGCCAGCAGGGGGGGCAAGAATCACTACGAGCAGTACTTC	CASRGGKNHYEQYF
TRBJ1-1	17	TRBD1	-	TRBV27	TGTGCCAGCAGTTCCAGTCCCGGGACAGGGTTAAACACTGAAGCTTTCTTT	CASSSSPGTGLNTEAFF
TRBJ2-7	14	TRBD1	-	TRBV6-5	TGTGCCAGCAGTCCCGGGGACAGTTACTACGAGCAGTACTTC	CASSPGDSYYEQYF
TRBJ1-1	15	TRBD1	-	TRBV5-1	TGCGCCAGCAGCACTCCGGGACAGGGGACCAATGAAGCTTTCTTT	CASSTPGQGTNEAFF
TRBJ2-1	15	TRBD2	-	TRBV7-3	TGTGCCAGCAGCCCTGGACTAGCGGCCTACAATGAGCAGTTCTTC	CASSPGLAAYNEQFF
TRBJ2-4	14	-	-	TRBV6-2/TRBV6-3	TGTGCCAGCAGTTACTCGGGAACCAAAAACATTCAGTACTTC	CASSYSGTKNIQYF
TRBJ1-1	14	-	-	TRBV6-5	TGTGCCAGCAGTTTGTCTGGCGGGAACACTGAAGCTTTCTTT	CASSLSGGNTEAFF
TRBJ1-4	15	-	-	TRBV14	TGTGCCAGCAGCCAAGATATGGCCCCGGGGGAAAAACTGTTTTTT	CASSQDMAPGEKLFF
TRBJ2-7	15	-	-	TRBV6-1	TGTGCCAGCAGTGAAGCCGGGACCGCTACCTACGAGCAGTACTTC	CASSEAGTATYEQYF
TRBJ2-1	13	TRBD2	-	TRBV4-1	TGCGCCAGCAGCCAAACCGGAGCGGGGGAGCAGTTCTTC	CASSQTGAGEQFF
TRBJ1-2	13	-	few	TRBV7-9	TGTGCCAGCAGCTTAGGGACGAGTCCTGGCTACACCTTC	CASSLGTSPGYTF
TRBJ2-7	11	TRBD2	-	TRBV20-1	TGCAGTGCGGGGACTAGTGACGAGCAGTACTTC	CSAGTSDEQYF
TRBJ2-3	16	TRBD2	few	TRBV6-4	TGTGCCAGCAGTGAATCCGCGGCTAGCGGGGGGCATACGCAGTATTTT	CASSESAASGGHTQYF
TRBJ1-1	15	-	-	TRBV5-1	TGCGCCAGCAGCTGGACGGGGGGAATGAACACTGAAGCTTTCTTT	CASSWTGGMNTEAFF
TRBJ1-6	16	-	-	TRBV2	TGTGCCAGCAGAGCGAAAGTTAGCTCCTATAATTCACCCCTCCACTTT	CASRAKVSSYNSPLHF
TRBJ1-5	13	-	-	TRBV20-1	TGCAGTGCTAGTGTGACCTTAAATCAGCCCCAGCATTTT	CSASVTLNQPQHF
TRBJ1-5	15	TRBD1	-	TRBV19	TGTGCCAGTAGCCAGGACAGGGCGGTCGTTCAGCCCCAGCATTTT	CASSQDRAVVQPQHF